This T cell receptor (beta chain) was identified during a study of OX40 agonist ivuxolimab in advanced cancers. Overall study: Ivuxolimab, an agonistic anti-OX40 (CD134) antibody, was given to patients.

Exclusion of a patient followed from autoimmune disease history or systemic immunosuppression. Using immunoSEQ multiplex PCR, the repertoire was profiled, and TCRdb retains in-frame clones only, with some absent. Among more than 80,000 clones listed, about 92% were seen once. The CDR3 covers 13 residues. Germline V gives CDR1 SGHTA, CDR2 FQGTGA. Trimming stripped 1 base from V and 5 bases from J, with 9 bases between. The receptor's source is an adult with an advanced solid tumor such as melanoma, head and neck, liver or kidney cancer. The specimen comprised CD4+ or CD8+ T cells sorted from blood, sampled in a trial of the OX40 agonist ivuxolimab. This sequence joins TRBV7-3 and TRBJ2-7; D remains unclear. CDR3 sequence (DNA): TGTGCCAGCAGCTTAAGTCCCGGGCACGAGCAGTACTTC. Its translation is CASSLSPGHEQYF. The entire variable domain, with the rest obtained from reference TRBV7-3 and TRBJ2-7, is as follows: GAGVSQTPSNKVTEKGKYVELRCDPISGHTALYWYRQSLGQGPEFLIYFQGTGAADDSGLPNDRFFAVRPEGSVSTLKIQRTERGDSAVYLCASSLSPGHEQYFGPGTRLTVT.